These 17 T cell receptor beta chains originate from one sample sequenced in a study of identical twins. TCRdb used MiXCR to reprocess the 5' RACE reads, holding one entry per CDR3 protein. The repertoire consists of hundreds of thousands of distinct CDR3 sequences, with roughly an eighth occurring once and the leading ten covering around 1.6%. This sample also belongs to another study, concerning yellow fever vaccine responses in identical twins.

The material sequenced was PBMCs. The receptors were sampled from a woman under 30 in good health.

A few counts support this clonotype. The V and J genes are TRBV28 and TRBJ2-2; 7 nucleotides match TRBD1. Germline CDR1 MDHEN, CDR2 SYDVKM. The CDR3 runs 13 residues. V lost 5 bases to trimming and J lost 6 bases; unmatched junction nucleotides: 3. CDR3 region: CASSPDRAGELFF. The CDR3 DNA is TGTGCCAGCAGTCCCGACAGGGCCGGGGAGCTGTTTTTT. The variable domain in full, with the rest retrieved from reference TRBV28 and TRBJ2-2, is DVKVTQSSRYLVKRTGEKVFLECVQDMDHENMFWYRQDPGLGLRLIYFSYDVKMKEKGDIPEGYSVSREKKERFSLILESASTNQTSMYLCASSPDRAGELFFGEGSRLTVL.

This clonotype was seen ten or more times. CDR3 loop: CSARNDRATEAFF. DNA for the CDR3: TGCAGTGCTAGGAATGACAGGGCCACTGAAGCTTTCTTT. V gene TRBV20-1 combines with J gene TRBJ1-1; 7 bases line up with TRBD1. With V trimmed by 3 bases and J by 4 bases, 5 bases remained unmatched. The CDR3 has 13 residues. Looked up from germline, CDR1 is DFQATT and CDR2 is SNEGSKA (reference sequence).

This clonotype was seen at least ten times. J is TRBJ2-3 and V is TRBV5-5; TRBD2 might be the D (5 bases). The V and J ends lost 4 bases and 0 bases respectively, with 9 bases between them. Germline V lookup: CDR1 SGHKS, CDR2 YYEKEE (reference sequence). This CDR3 is 14 amino acids long. This CDR3 reads CASSLWTSTDTQYF. The CDR3 bases are TGTGCCAGCAGCCTCTGGACTAGCACAGATACGCAGTATTTT.

The J gene is TRBJ2-7, the V gene TRBV5-1; no reliable D call. The V gene's germline CDR1 is SGHRS and CDR2 YFSETQ. The V gene lost 4 bases and the J gene lost 4 bases, with 21 bases spanning the gap. The CDR3 runs to 16 residues. CDR3 in amino acids: CASSRGPKHPLYEQYV. In DNA, the CDR3 is TGCGCCAGCAGCCGTGGACCCAAACACCCCCTTTACGAGCAGTACGTC.

The chain joins TRBV10-3 to TRBJ1-1; D not resolved. Germline V gene sequence: CDR1 ENHRY, CDR2 SYGVKD. CDR3 length equals 13 residues. V gave up 0 bases and J gave up 1 base, with 3 bases separating them. The CDR3 sequence is CAISESANTEAFF. The CDR3 DNA follows: TGTGCCATCAGTGAGTCCGCGAACACTGAAGCTTTCTTT.

The rearrangement joins TRBV20-1 to TRBJ1-4; perhaps TRBD1 as D (5 bases). Germline CDR1 is DFQATT and CDR2 is SNEGSKA (reference sequence). Trimming took off 0 bases at V and 4 bases at J, with 15 bases between the two ends. The CDR3 totals 16 residues. The CDR3 nucleotides read TGCAGTGCTAGAGAACGTAGTAGGGGACTTAATGAAAAACTGTTTTTT. The encoded protein is CSARERSRGLNEKLFF.

This clonotype was counted between two and nine times. This chain connects TRBV9 to TRBJ2-5; 13 positions agree with TRBD2. CDR1 is SGDLS, CDR2 YYNGEE, per germline. V lost 3 bases to trimming and J lost 5 bases; unmatched junction nucleotides: 10. The CDR3 loop spans 17 amino acids. The CDR3 nucleotides read TGTGCCAGCAGCGGAGGAACTAGCGGGAGGGTAAAGGAGACCCAGTACTTC. It translates to CASSGGTSGRVKETQYF.

This clonotype was counted many times. The CDR3, as DNA: TGTGCCAGCAGCTTAGATTCTTTTTTGAACCTGAACTATGGCTACACCTTC. It encodes CASSLDSFLNLNYGYTF. The V call is TRBV7-8, the J call TRBJ1-2; D call uncertain. Per germline, CDR1 SGHVS and CDR2 FQNEAQ. V shed 1 base and J shed 2 bases, with 17 bases lying between them. The CDR3 runs to 17 residues.

This clonotype was counted only a few times. J is TRBJ2-1 and V is TRBV2; D possibly uses TRBD1 or TRBD2 (5 bases each). CDR1 is SNHLY, CDR2 FYNNEI, per germline. With 5 bases removed from V and 7 bases from J, the gap between germline ends came to 15 bases. The CDR3 totals 14 residues. CDR3 protein: CASSFAGGMNEQFF. DNA of the CDR3: TGTGCCAGCAGTTTCGCTGGGGGTATGAATGAGCAGTTCTTC.

The sample holds a few counts of this clonotype. J is TRBJ2-7 and V is TRBV5-1, with D possibly TRBD2 on 6 matching bases. This CDR3 has 16 amino acids. Trimming removed 0 bases from V and 2 bases from J, with 15 bases in between. The germline CDR1 and CDR2 sequences are SGHRS and YFSETQ. CDR3 sequence: CASSLAYGGIAYEQYF. In DNA, the CDR3 is TGCGCCAGCAGCTTGGCCTATGGCGGGATAGCCTACGAGCAGTACTTC.

V and J are TRBV7-7 and TRBJ2-5; 11 nucleotides line up with TRBD2. The CDR3 is 15 residues long. Per the germline V gene, CDR1 is SSHAT and CDR2 is FNYEAQ (reference sequence). Trimming removed 5 bases from V and 4 bases from J; junction bases left unmatched: 6. The CDR3: CASSRTSGRGETQYF. For the CDR3, the DNA is TGTGCCAGCAGCCGCACTAGCGGGAGAGGAGAGACCCAGTACTTC.

A few counts support this clonotype. J is TRBJ2-7 and V is TRBV4-1; no reliable D call. V lost 0 bases to trimming and J lost 0 bases, with 15 bases between them. CDR3 length equals 17 residues. The germline V gene has CDR1 MGHRA and CDR2 YSYEKL. Here the CDR3 reads CASSQEVPEVASYEQYV. DNA of the CDR3: TGCGCCAGCAGCCAAGAAGTTCCGGAAGTGGCCTCCTACGAGCAGTACGTC.

The V gene is TRBV12-3 or TRBV12-4, the J gene TRBJ2-2; the D is unclear. V gave up 4 bases and J gave up 4 bases, with 10 bases separating them. This CDR3 region has 14 residues. The DNA of the CDR3 is TGTGCCAGCAGTTCCAGGACGGGCACCGGGGAGCTGTTTTTT. As protein: CASSSRTGTGELFF.

This clonotype was seen more than once but under ten times. The gene calls are TRBV18 and TRBJ2-3; D ambiguous. Per germline, CDR1 KGHSH and CDR2 LQKENI. V was clipped by 3 bases and J by 1 base, with 11 bases between them. The CDR3 is 15 residues long. The CDR3 here is CASSPQGGGTDTQYF. The CDR3 DNA reads as TGTGCCAGCTCACCCCAAGGTGGGGGCACAGATACGCAGTATTTT.

The table lists this clonotype with many counts. V is TRBV5-1 and J is TRBJ2-3; D ambiguous. The CDR3 has 15 amino acids. The germline CDR1 and CDR2 sequences are SGHRS and YFSETQ. V shed 0 bases and J shed 0 bases, with 8 bases lying between them. The chain's CDR3 is CASSLALTSTDTQYF. CDR3 in DNA: TGCGCCAGCAGCTTGGCGTTGACTAGCACAGATACGCAGTATTTT.

The V call is TRBV15, the J call TRBJ2-1, with D hard to call. The germline V gene has CDR1 LNHNV and CDR2 YYDKDF (reference sequence). The CDR3 has 16 residues. V gave up 3 bases and J gave up 5 bases, with 17 bases separating them. The CDR3 DNA reads TGTGCCACCAGCAGCGCCAGGTTAAGTAGGGACAATGAGCAGTTCTTC. Amino acid sequence: CATSSARLSRDNEQFF.

This clonotype was counted only a few times. The V gene is TRBV10-3, the J gene TRBJ2-7; a weak D match, TRBD2 (7 bases). Germline lookup yields CDR1 ENHRY and CDR2 SYGVKD. The germline V and J ends were trimmed by 5 bases and 6 bases, with 26 bases remaining between them. The CDR3 runs 17 residues. CDR3 in DNA: TGTGCCATCAGTCCTACCCACCCGGGGGCGGGGGTCGGCGAGCAGTACTTC. Its protein is CAISPTHPGAGVGEQYF.